A single sample gave rise to the 32 T cell receptor beta chains below, sequenced in a study of T cells after somatic rescue of genetic block. Libraries were prepared by immunoSEQ multiplex PCR; TCRdb keeps only in-frame clonotypes and omits some of them. Here the sample spans some 7,000 clones, approximately 81% being singletons. The sample consisted of peripheral blood mononuclear cells (PBMCs). The receptor source for this set is a boy under 18.

CDR3 residues: CASTDQTGTLYEQYF. CDR3 coding DNA: TGCGCCAGCACCGACCAAACAGGGACTCTCTACGAGCAGTACTTC. The chain uses TRBV5-1 and TRBJ2-7; tentatively, D is TRBD1 or TRBD2 (6 bases each). The germline gives CDR1 SGHRS, CDR2 YFSETQ. Trimming removed 6 bases at V and 3 bases at J, with 19 bases between. The CDR3 is 15 residues long. Full variable domain (rest looked up from reference TRBV5-1 and TRBJ2-7): KAGVTQTPRYLIKTRGQQVTLSCSPISGHRSVSWYQQTPGQGLQFLFEYFSETQRNKGNFPGRFSGRQFSNSRSEMNVSTLELGDSALYLCASTDQTGTLYEQYFGPGTRLTVT.

The gene calls are TRBV29-1 and TRBJ1-2; D might be TRBD1 (5 bases). Germline CDR1 reads SQVTM; CDR2 reads ANQGSEA. V lost 3 bases and J lost 8, with 19 bases in between. The CDR3 spans 14 residues. The CDR3 loop is CSVEAARGGWGYTF. In DNA, the CDR3 is TGCAGCGTTGAGGCCGCGAGGGGAGGATGGGGCTACACCTTC.

V is TRBV6-5 and J is TRBJ1-2; D gene uncertain. Trimming pared 6 bases from V and 9 bases from J, leaving 20 bases between. Germline V gene lookup returns CDR1 MNHEY and CDR2 SVGAGI. The CDR3 is 14 amino acids. CDR3 amino acids: CASRELLEAISYTF. The CDR3 region has the DNA TGTGCCAGCAGAGAGCTCTTAGAGGCTATAAGCTACACCTTC.

This chain links TRBV11-1 with TRBJ1-1; possibly TRBD1 for D (5 bases). Germline CDR1 SGHAT, CDR2 FQDESV (reference sequence). The CDR3 length is 15 residues. The ends were cut back, 2 bases at V and 1 base at J, with 11 bases in the middle. Here the CDR3 DNA reads TGTGCCAGCAGCTTAAGGCAGGGAGGGAACACTGAAGCTTTCTTT. This encodes CASSLRQGGNTEAFF.

V and J are TRBV12-5 and TRBJ1-5; weak D call: TRBD1 (6 bases). Germline CDR1 LGHNT, CDR2 FRNRAP. This CDR3 comprises 17 residues. Trimming took off 1 base at V and 6 bases at J, with 19 bases between the two ends. This chain's CDR3 is CASGLDVTGYLSQPQHF. CDR3 bases: TGTGCTAGTGGTTTGGACGTCACAGGGTACCTCTCTCAGCCCCAGCATTTT. Using reference TRBV12-5 and TRBJ1-5 for the parts outside the CDR3, the full variable domain is DARVTQTPRHKVTEMGQEVTMRCQPILGHNTVFWYRQTMMQGLELLAYFRNRAPLDDSGMPKDRFSAEMPDATLATLKIQPSEPRDSAVYFCASGLDVTGYLSQPQHFGDGTRLSIL.

The chain carries TRBV25-1 and TRBJ2-7; D is undetermined. Trimming left V 6 bases short and J 3 bases short, with 18 bases between. Per the germline V gene, CDR1 is MGHDK and CDR2 is SYGVNS. CDR3 length: 15 residues. The CDR3 bases are TGTGCCAGCAGCCCCACCCTTCTCCCCCTCTACGAGCAGTACTTC. Protein product: CASSPTLLPLYEQYF.

The chain uses TRBV5-4 and TRBJ2-1; tentatively, D is TRBD1 (5 bases). From germline, CDR1 is SGHNT and CDR2 YYREEE (reference sequence). This CDR3 spans 13 amino acids. V was clipped by 2 bases and J by 7 bases, with 10 bases between them. The CDR3 here is CASSFTGGNEQFF. CDR3 coding DNA: TGTGCCAGCAGCTTTACAGGCGGAAATGAGCAGTTCTTC. Complete variable domain (other parts from reference TRBV5-4 and TRBJ2-1): ETGVTQSPTHLIKTRGQQVTLRCSSQSGHNTVSWYQQALGQGPQFIFQYYREEENGRGNFPPRFSGLQFPNYSSELNVNALELDDSALYLCASSFTGGNEQFFGPGTRLTVL.

In this sample, this clone turned up a few times. J is TRBJ1-4 and V is TRBV27; a weak D match, TRBD1 (6 bases). Germline loops: CDR1 MNHEY, CDR2 SMNVEV (reference sequence). V dropped 5 bases and J dropped 4 bases, with 17 bases sitting between them. There are 16 residues in the CDR3. The CDR3 spells CASSPDVTGYNEKLFF. The DNA for the CDR3 is TGTGCCAGCAGTCCCGATGTGACAGGCTATAATGAAAAACTGTTTTTT.

The chain joins TRBV7-8 to TRBJ2-5, with 7 bases matching TRBD1. This CDR3 contains 13 residues. V lost 7 bases, J lost 5 bases, and 7 bases stayed unmatched. CDR1 and CDR2 from the germline V gene are SGHVS and FQNEAQ. The CDR3 DNA follows: TGTGCCAGCATTGACAGGGTATTCGAGACCCAGTACTTC. Its translation is CASIDRVFETQYF.

The V call is TRBV11-3, the J call TRBJ2-2; D is undetermined. Per germline, CDR1 SGHNT and CDR2 YENEEA. V was trimmed by 5 bases and J by 4 bases, leaving 17 bases between them. This CDR3 has 16 amino acids. The CDR3 loop reads CASSRPAGWGTGELFF. The CDR3 bases are TGTGCCAGCAGCCGACCCGCAGGATGGGGCACCGGGGAGCTGTTTTTT.

The V call is TRBV9, the J call TRBJ2-1; 8 bases fit TRBD2. CDR3 length: 15 residues. Germline values: CDR1 SGDLS, CDR2 YYNGEE. Losses at the gene ends were 4 bases for V and 3 bases for J; bases not matched to a gene: 6. CDR3 DNA: TGTGCCAGCAGCACCGGCGCGGGGGGCTACAATGAGCAGTTCTTC. Translating gives CASSTGAGGYNEQFF.

This rearrangement joins TRBV7-2 to TRBJ2-3; D is perhaps TRBD2 (6 bases). The germline gives CDR1 SGHTA, CDR2 FQGNSA. The CDR3 totals 15 residues. The V and J ends lost 4 bases and 3 bases respectively, with 14 bases between them. The CDR3 region is CASSSTGLRTDTQYF. The CDR3 DNA reads as TGTGCCAGCAGCTCGACGGGACTCAGGACAGATACGCAGTATTTT.

The chain recombines TRBV5-4 with TRBJ2-5, with D perhaps matching TRBD2 (5 bases). This CDR3 is built from 13 residues. Trimming cost V 2 bases and J 5 bases, with 10 bases left between them. CDR1 is SGHNT and CDR2 is YYREEE in the germline V gene (reference sequence). CDR3: CASSFREGETQYF. Written as DNA, the CDR3 is TGTGCCAGCAGCTTCCGGGAAGGTGAGACCCAGTACTTC.

This clone was seen once. The chain has TRBV5-4 and TRBJ1-1, with D perhaps matching TRBD1 (6 bases). The CDR3 has 13 amino acids. Germline CDR1 SGHNT, CDR2 YYREEE (reference sequence). Trimming took 4 bases from V and 7 from J, leaving 14 bases between them. The CDR3 is CASSGGHGNEAFF. The CDR3 DNA reads as TGTGCCAGCAGCGGGGGCCATGGAAATGAAGCTTTCTTT. Looking up the rest from reference TRBV5-4 and TRBJ1-1 gives the full variable domain: ETGVTQSPTHLIKTRGQQVTLRCSSQSGHNTVSWYQQALGQGPQFIFQYYREEENGRGNFPPRFSGLQFPNYSSELNVNALELDDSALYLCASSGGHGNEAFFGQGTRLTVV.

The chain joins TRBV7-3 to TRBJ1-2; the D gene is possibly TRBD1 (5 bases). V lost 2 bases, J lost 5 bases, and 15 bases lay in between. The germline CDR1 and CDR2 sequences are SGHTA and FQGTGA. This CDR3 spans 15 amino acids. DNA of the CDR3: TGTGCCAGCAGCTTAGACGATCAAGGGGTTTATGGCTACACCTTC. This gives the protein CASSLDDQGVYGYTF.

The CDR3 sequence: CASSLLAGVSGSYNEQFF. CDR3 DNA sequence: TGTGCCAGCAGCTTGTTAGCGGGAGTGTCGGGGTCCTACAATGAGCAGTTCTTC. The rearrangement links TRBV7-3 to TRBJ2-1; 9 bases line up with TRBD2. The CDR3 runs 18 residues. V was clipped by 3 bases and J by 1 base; unmatched bases: 10. Germline V gives CDR1 SGHTA, CDR2 FQGTGA.

CDR3 sequence: CASSIGGQGVIGYTF. CDR3 DNA sequence: TGTGCCAGTAGTATAGGGGGACAGGGTGTTATTGGCTACACCTTC. The chain is built from TRBV19 and TRBJ1-2; TRBD1 matches at 9 bases. The germline V gene encodes CDR1 LNHDA and CDR2 SQIVND (reference sequence). Germline trimming cut 1 base from V and 7 bases from J; bases unmatched to any gene: 7. This CDR3 region has 15 residues.

This chain joins TRBV7-9 and TRBJ1-2, with 10 bases aligning to TRBD1. With V trimmed by 5 bases and J by 6 bases, 3 bases remained unmatched. The CDR3 is made up of 13 amino acids. From germline, CDR1 is SEHNR and CDR2 FQNEAQ (reference sequence). The CDR3 loop reads CASSADRGHGYTF. CDR3 nucleotide sequence: TGTGCCAGCAGCGCCGACAGGGGGCATGGCTACACCTTC.

This chain uses TRBV28 with TRBJ2-7; 7 bases agree with TRBD1. V lost 1 base to trimming and J lost 4 bases; unmatched junction nucleotides: 10. Germline V gene data show CDR1 as MDHEN and CDR2 as SYDVKM. The CDR3 sequence is 16 residues long. The CDR3 region is CASSLLVRGQAYEQYF. For the CDR3, the DNA is TGTGCCAGCAGTTTATTAGTCCGTGGACAGGCATACGAGCAGTACTTC.

By sample fraction, this clone is medium-sized. The chain carries TRBV11-3 and TRBJ2-2; 8 nucleotides line up with TRBD1. Trimming took 3 bases from V and 5 from J; bases not matched to a gene: 5. The CDR3 length is 15 residues. CDR1 and CDR2 (germline): SGHNT, YENEEA. The CDR3 region has the DNA TGTGCCAGCAGCTTCGACAGGGGTGGAACCGGGGAGCTGTTTTTT. Residues: CASSFDRGGTGELFF.

The rearrangement joins TRBV7-3 to TRBJ2-6; 11 bases are shared with TRBD1. The junction had 5 bases not matched to a gene; V was cut back by 3 bases and J by 1 base. CDR1 SGHTA and CDR2 FQGTGA come from the germline V gene. This CDR3 spans 18 amino acids. CDR3 residues: CASSFSGTGGSGANVLTF. DNA of the CDR3: TGTGCCAGCAGCTTCTCCGGGACAGGGGGATCTGGGGCCAACGTCCTGACTTTC.

The chain combines TRBV13 with TRBJ2-7; 7 bases are a match to TRBD1. Germline values: CDR1 PRHDT, CDR2 FYEKMQ (reference sequence). The CDR3 totals 16 residues. V shed 2 bases and J 5 bases; nucleotides not matched to a gene: 12. The CDR3 reads CASSLSPGQVHHEQYF. CDR3 in DNA: TGTGCCAGCAGCTTATCCCCCGGACAGGTTCATCACGAGCAGTACTTC.

CDR3 bases: TGTGCCAGCGAATTACAGGGCACCGGGGAGCTGTTTTTT. This gives the protein CASELQGTGELFF. The chain recombines TRBV6-1 with TRBJ2-2; TRBD1 is a possible D gene (6 bases). The V gene lost 8 bases and the J gene lost 4 bases, with 11 bases spanning the gap. The CDR3 is made up of 13 amino acids. Per germline, CDR1 MNHNS and CDR2 SASEGT.

This sequence joins TRBV7-2 and TRBJ2-1, with D unclear. Germline CDR1 reads SGHTA; CDR2 reads FQGNSA. The CDR3 is 13 residues long. Trimming removed 1 base from V and 8 bases from J, with 9 bases in between. For the CDR3, the DNA is TGTGCCAGCAGCTTAGGGTTGGGTGATGAGCAGTTCTTC. The encoded protein is CASSLGLGDEQFF.

J is TRBJ2-7 and V is TRBV18; D is tentatively TRBD1 or TRBD2 (5 bases each). The CDR3 has 13 residues. The germline V gene has CDR1 KGHSH and CDR2 LQKENI. V dropped 5 bases and J dropped 3 bases, with 11 bases sitting between them. The CDR3 region has the DNA TGTGCCAGCTCAATTCGGGACGGCTACGAGCAGTACTTC. Translating gives CASSIRDGYEQYF.

The table lists this clone with a few counts. V usage is TRBV27 and J usage is TRBJ1-5, with TRBD1 matching over 10 bases. The CDR3 extends over 13 amino acids. Trimming took 6 bases from V and 6 from J; bases not matched to a gene: 2. Germline CDR1 and CDR2: MNHEY and SMNVEV (reference sequence). The CDR3 bases are TGTGCCAGCAGGACAGGGGGCGGTCAGCCCCAGCATTTT. This encodes CASRTGGGQPQHF.

The rearrangement links TRBV6-1 to TRBJ2-2; the D is unclear. The CDR3 is made up of 13 amino acids. Trimming removed 2 bases at V and 5 bases at J, with 6 bases between. CDR1 is MNHNS and CDR2 is SASEGT in the germline V gene. This chain's CDR3 is CASSEKGTGELFF. In nucleotides, the CDR3 is TGTGCCAGCAGTGAAAAGGGAACCGGGGAGCTGTTTTTT.

The chain combines TRBV13 with TRBJ1-2; no reliable D call. Germline-derived CDR1 and CDR2 are PRHDT and FYEKMQ (reference sequence). The CDR3 consists of 11 residues. Trimming cost V 4 bases and J 6 bases, with 6 bases left between them. The CDR3: CASSSIHGYTF. The CDR3 DNA is TGTGCCAGCAGCTCAATCCATGGCTACACCTTC.

The chain combines TRBV5-4 with TRBJ2-2; D may be TRBD2 (6 bases). The ends were cut back, 0 bases at V and 1 base at J, with 10 bases in the middle. The germline V gene encodes CDR1 SGHNT and CDR2 YYREEE (reference sequence). The CDR3 is made up of 16 amino acids. The CDR3 DNA is TGTGCCAGCAGCTTGGAGGTTAGCGGGAACACCGGGGAGCTGTTTTTT. It translates to CASSLEVSGNTGELFF.

Note on this clone: This likely came from a read error, as a far larger clone is one base away. This chain connects TRBV4-1 to TRBJ2-1; either TRBD1 or TRBD2 may fit D (5 bases each). This CDR3 is built from 15 residues. The ends were cut back, 5 bases at V and 3 bases at J, with 14 bases in the middle. Germline-derived CDR1 and CDR2 are MGHRA and YSYEKL. The CDR3 region has the DNA TGCGCCAGCAGCGCCGGGGCGGACCTCTACAATGAGCAGTTCTTC. Its protein product is CASSAGADLYNEQFF.

The genes are TRBV9 and TRBJ1-2, with D possibly being TRBD1 (6 bases). CDR3 length: 13 residues. CDR1 and CDR2 (germline): SGDLS, YYNGEE. Deletions cut 0 bases from V and 5 bases from J, with 8 bases between. CDR3 in amino acids: CASSVEDRYGYTF. As DNA, the CDR3 is TGTGCCAGCAGCGTAGAGGACAGATATGGCTACACCTTC.

The chain carries TRBV7-8 and TRBJ2-2; D might be TRBD2 (6 bases). V was pared by 2 bases and J by 0 bases, with 25 bases between. The CDR3 consists of 21 residues. Germline loops: CDR1 SGHVS, CDR2 FQNEAQ. The CDR3 loop reads CASSLNVFNGRGSTNTGELFF. CDR3 bases: TGTGCCAGCAGCTTAAATGTCTTTAACGGGAGAGGAAGCACGAACACCGGGGAGCTGTTTTTT.